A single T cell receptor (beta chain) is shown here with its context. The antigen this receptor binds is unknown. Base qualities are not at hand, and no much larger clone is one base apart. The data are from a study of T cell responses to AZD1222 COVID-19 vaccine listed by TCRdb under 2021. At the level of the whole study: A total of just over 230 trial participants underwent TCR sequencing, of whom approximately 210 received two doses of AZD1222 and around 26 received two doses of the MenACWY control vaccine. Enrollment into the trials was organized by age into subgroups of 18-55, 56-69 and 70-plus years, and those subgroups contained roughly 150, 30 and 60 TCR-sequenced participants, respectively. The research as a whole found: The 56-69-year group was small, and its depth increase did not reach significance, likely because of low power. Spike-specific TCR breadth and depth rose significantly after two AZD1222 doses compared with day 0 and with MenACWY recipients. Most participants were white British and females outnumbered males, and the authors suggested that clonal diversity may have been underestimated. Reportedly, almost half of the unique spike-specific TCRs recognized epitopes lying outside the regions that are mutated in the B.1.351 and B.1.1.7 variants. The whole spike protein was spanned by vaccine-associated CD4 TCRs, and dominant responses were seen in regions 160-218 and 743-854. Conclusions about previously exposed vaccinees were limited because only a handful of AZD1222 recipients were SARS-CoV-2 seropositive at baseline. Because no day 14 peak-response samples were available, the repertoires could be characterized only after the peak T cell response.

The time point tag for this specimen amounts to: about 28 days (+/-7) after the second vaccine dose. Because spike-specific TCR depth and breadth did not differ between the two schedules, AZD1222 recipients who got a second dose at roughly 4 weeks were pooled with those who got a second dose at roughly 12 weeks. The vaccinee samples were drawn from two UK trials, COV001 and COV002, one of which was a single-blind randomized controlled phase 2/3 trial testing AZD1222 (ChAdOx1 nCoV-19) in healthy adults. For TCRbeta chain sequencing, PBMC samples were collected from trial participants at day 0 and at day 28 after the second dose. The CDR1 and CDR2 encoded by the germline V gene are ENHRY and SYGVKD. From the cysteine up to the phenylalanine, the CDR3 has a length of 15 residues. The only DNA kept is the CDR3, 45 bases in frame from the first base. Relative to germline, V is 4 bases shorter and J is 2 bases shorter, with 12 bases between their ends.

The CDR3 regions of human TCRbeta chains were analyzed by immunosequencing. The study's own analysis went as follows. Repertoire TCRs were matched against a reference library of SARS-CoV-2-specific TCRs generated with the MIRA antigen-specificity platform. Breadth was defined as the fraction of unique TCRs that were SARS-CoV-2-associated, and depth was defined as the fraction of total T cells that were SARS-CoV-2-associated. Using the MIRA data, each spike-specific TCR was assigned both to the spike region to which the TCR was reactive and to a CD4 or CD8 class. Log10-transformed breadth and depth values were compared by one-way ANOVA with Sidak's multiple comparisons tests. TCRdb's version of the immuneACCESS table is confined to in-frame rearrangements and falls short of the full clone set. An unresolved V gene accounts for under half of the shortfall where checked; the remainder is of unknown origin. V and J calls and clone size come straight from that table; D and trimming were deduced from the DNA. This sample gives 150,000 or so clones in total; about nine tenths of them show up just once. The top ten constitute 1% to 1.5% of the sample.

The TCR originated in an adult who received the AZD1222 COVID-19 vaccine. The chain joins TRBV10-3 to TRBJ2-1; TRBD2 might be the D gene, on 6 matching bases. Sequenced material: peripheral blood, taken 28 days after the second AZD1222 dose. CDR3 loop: CAISGKGEAYNEQFF. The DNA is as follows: TGTGCCATCAGTGGTAAAGGGGAGGCCTACAATGAGCAGTTCTTC.